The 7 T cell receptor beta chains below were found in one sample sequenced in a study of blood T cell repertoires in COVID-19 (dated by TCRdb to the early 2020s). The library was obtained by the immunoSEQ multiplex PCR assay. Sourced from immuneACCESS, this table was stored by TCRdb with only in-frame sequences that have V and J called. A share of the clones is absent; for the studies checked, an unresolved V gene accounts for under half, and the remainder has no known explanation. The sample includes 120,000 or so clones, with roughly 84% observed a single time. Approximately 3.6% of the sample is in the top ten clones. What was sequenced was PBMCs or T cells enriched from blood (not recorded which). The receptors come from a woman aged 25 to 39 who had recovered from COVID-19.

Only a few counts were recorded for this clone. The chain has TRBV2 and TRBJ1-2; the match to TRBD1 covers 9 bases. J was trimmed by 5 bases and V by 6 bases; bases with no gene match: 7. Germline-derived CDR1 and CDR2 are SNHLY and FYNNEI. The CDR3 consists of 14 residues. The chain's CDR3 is CASRPDRGRYGYTF. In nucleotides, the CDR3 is TGTGCCAGCAGGCCGGACAGGGGACGATATGGCTACACCTTC.

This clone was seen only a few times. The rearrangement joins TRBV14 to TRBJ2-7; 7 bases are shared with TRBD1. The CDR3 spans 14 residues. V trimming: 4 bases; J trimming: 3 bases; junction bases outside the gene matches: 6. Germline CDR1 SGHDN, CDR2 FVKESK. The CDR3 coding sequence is TGTGCCAGCAGCCCCCGACAGGGAGTCTACGAGCAGTACTTC. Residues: CASSPRQGVYEQYF. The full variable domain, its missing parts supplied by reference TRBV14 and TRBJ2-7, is EAGVTQFPSHSVIEKGQTVTLRCDPISGHDNLYWYRRVMGKEIKFLLHFVKESKQDESGMPNNRFLAERTGGTYSTLKVQPAELEDSGVYFCASSPRQGVYEQYFGPGTRLTVT.

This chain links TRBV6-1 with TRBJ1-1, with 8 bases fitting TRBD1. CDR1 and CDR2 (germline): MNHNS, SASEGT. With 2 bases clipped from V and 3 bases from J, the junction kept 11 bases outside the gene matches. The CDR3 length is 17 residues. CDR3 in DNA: TGTGCCAGCAGTGAAATTTCAGGGGGCGGTGCGGACACTGAAGCTTTCTTT. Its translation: CASSEISGGGADTEAFF.

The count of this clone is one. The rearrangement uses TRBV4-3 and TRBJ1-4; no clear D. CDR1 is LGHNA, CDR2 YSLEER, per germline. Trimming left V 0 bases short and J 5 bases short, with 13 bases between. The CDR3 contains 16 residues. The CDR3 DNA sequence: TGCGCCAGCAGCCAAGATCAGAGACATCTAAATGAAAAACTGTTTTTT. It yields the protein CASSQDQRHLNEKLFF.

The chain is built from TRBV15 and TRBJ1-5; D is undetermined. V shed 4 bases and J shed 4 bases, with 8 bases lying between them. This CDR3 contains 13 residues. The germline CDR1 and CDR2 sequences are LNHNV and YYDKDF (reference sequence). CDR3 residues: CATSISRNQPQHF. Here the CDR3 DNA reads TGTGCCACCAGCATCTCACGGAATCAGCCCCAGCATTTT.

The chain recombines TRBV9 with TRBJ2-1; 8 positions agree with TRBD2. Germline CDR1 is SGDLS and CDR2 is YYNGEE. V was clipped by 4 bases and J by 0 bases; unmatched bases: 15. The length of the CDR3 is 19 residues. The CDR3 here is CASSPRGGSGIYSYNEQFF. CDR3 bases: TGTGCCAGCAGCCCCCGTGGGGGTAGCGGGATCTACTCCTACAATGAGCAGTTCTTC.

CDR3 nucleotides: TGTGCCAGCAGTTGGAACTCGGGAGCAGATACGCAGTATTTT. This translates into CASSWNSGADTQYF. The rearrangement joins TRBV6-5 to TRBJ2-3; D is perhaps TRBD2 (6 bases). V was shortened by 4 bases and J by 4 bases, with 12 bases between the two germline ends. The CDR3 totals 14 residues. The germline V gene encodes CDR1 MNHEY and CDR2 SVGAGI.